This TCR beta chain was identified in a study of blood T cell repertoires in COVID-19 (dated by TCRdb to the early 2020s). General notes on the study: Samples covering the acute and convalescent phases of COVID-19 were provided by collaborators in the United States, Italy and Spain. The material from the prospective study consisted of cDNA or gDNA derived from T cells, B-cell-depleted T cells, or PBMCs. The dataset comprised deeply sampled blood TCRbeta repertoires from subjects exposed to, actively infected with, or recovered from COVID-19. The repertoires were released in a freely available public database intended as a resource for research on the immune response to SARS-CoV-2. Samples were obtained from the ongoing ImmuneRACE study (first 160 participants) and from 1,000 to 1,500 subjects provided by 6 global collaborators. The sample metadata nearly always contained a de-identified subject ID, COVID-19 status, age in years and sex. Where available, HLA class I and class II types were taken from metadata supplied by the sample provider and were not determined by assay-based typing.

The germline V gene encodes CDR1 MGHRA and CDR2 YSYEKL. The CDR3 contains 21 residues, cysteine and phenylalanine counted. Of the read, only the CDR3 DNA is kept; its 63 bases are in frame from base 1. Unmatched junction bases come to 16, with V trimmed by 1 base and J by 2 bases. Comments on this clone: Its antigen is unknown. No clone much larger than this one lies a single base away; base qualities are absent.

What the work shows at the level of the full study, not this receptor alone: How much clinical and demographic metadata was included differed by source and by participant, and the metadata was provided uncurated.

The collaborating institutions used their own protocols to collect whole blood in K2EDTA tubes. For TCRbeta analysis, collaborators shipped samples as frozen whole blood, isolated PBMCs, or DNA extracted from either of those sample types. TCRbeta CDR3 regions were amplified from genomic DNA by means of the immunoSEQ Assay, a bias-controlled multiplex PCR. In the source study's methods: The number of nucleated cells in each sample was estimated from the amplification of reference gene primers within the assay. To quantify the absolute abundance of each unique TCRbeta CDR3 rearrangement, sequence reads were collapsed and filtered. For each sample, productive Simpson clonality was calculated as the square root of Simpson's diversity index across productive rearrangements. In TCRdb, the immuneACCESS table is reduced to in-frame sequences with V and J assigned. These tables do not hold every clone; where another copy was compared, an unresolved V gene accounts for under half, and the others remain unexplained. For V, J and clone size, that table is used; D and trimming come from the DNA. The table for this sample lists about 65,000 clones; roughly 92% of them were counted only once. The ten largest clonotypes hold less than 3.5% of the sample.

The sequence links TRBV4-1 to TRBJ2-4; TRBD2 lines up with 11 middle nucleotides. The source is a man between 65 and 85 years old with active COVID-19. The sequenced sample consisted of peripheral blood. CDR3 protein: CASSQAPGVAGGPGSKNIQYF. In nucleotides, the sequence is TGCGCCAGCAGCCAAGCCCCCGGGGTAGCGGGGGGGCCGGGGTCCAAAAACATTCAGTACTTC.